This passage covers 2 T cell receptor beta chains from one sample sequenced in a study of regulatory and conventional T cells in RAG deficiency. Blood CD4+ CD25-low CD127-high conventional T cells supplied the genomic DNA template. Some clones are missing from TCRdb's copy, which holds only in-frame ones; the method was immunoSEQ multiplex PCR. The sample lists about 9,100 clones, around 94% occurring once. Sequencing used CD4+ effector T cells sorted from blood. These receptors were obtained from a human donor with RAG deficiency presenting as severe combined immunodeficiency.

The rearrangement uses TRBV5-4 and TRBJ2-5; D possibly corresponds to TRBD1 (5 bases). This CDR3 is 17 amino acids long. From germline, CDR1 is SGHNT and CDR2 YYREEE (reference sequence). V dropped 4 bases and J dropped 5 bases, with 24 bases sitting between them. This CDR3 is CASSANGAAAFRETQYF. The CDR3 coding sequence is TGTGCCAGCAGCGCGAATGGGGCGGCGGCCTTCCGGGAGACCCAGTACTTC. Together with reference TRBV5-4 and TRBJ2-5, the CDR3 gives the full variable domain: ETGVTQSPTHLIKTRGQQVTLRCSSQSGHNTVSWYQQALGQGPQFIFQYYREEENGRGNFPPRFSGLQFPNYSSELNVNALELDDSALYLCASSANGAAAFRETQYFGPGTRLLVL.

The CDR3 spells CSARRRYEQYF. The CDR3 bases are TGCAGTGCTAGGCGACGGTACGAGCAGTACTTC. The chain couples TRBV20-1 to TRBJ2-7; D uncertain. Germline CDR1 is DFQATT and CDR2 is SNEGSKA (reference sequence). The CDR3 is made up of 11 amino acids. The V and J ends lost 3 bases and 4 bases respectively, with 7 bases between them.